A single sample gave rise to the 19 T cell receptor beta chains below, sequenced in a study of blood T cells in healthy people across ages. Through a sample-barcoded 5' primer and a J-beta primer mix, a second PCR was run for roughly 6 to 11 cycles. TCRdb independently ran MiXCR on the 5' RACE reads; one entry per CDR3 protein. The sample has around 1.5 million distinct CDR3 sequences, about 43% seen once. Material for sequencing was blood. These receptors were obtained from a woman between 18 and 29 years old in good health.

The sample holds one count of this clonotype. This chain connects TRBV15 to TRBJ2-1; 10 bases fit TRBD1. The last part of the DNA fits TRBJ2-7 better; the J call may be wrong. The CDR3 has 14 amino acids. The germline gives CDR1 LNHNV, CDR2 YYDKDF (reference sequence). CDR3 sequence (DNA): TGTGCCACCAGCAGCCGGGACAGGGGTTACGAGCAGTACTTC. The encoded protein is CATSSRDRGYEQYF.

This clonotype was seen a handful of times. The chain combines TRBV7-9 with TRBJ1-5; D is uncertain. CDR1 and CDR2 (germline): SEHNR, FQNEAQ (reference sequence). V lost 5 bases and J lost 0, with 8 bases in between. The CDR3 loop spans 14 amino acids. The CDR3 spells CASSHLDSNQPQHF. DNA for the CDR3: TGTGCCAGCAGCCACCTGGATAGCAATCAGCCCCAGCATTTT.

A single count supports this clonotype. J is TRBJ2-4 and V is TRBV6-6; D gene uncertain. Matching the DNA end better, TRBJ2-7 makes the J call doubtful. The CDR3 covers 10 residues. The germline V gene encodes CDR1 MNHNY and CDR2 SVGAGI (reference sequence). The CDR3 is CASRRHEQYF. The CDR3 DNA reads TGTGCCAGCAGAAGGCACGAGCAGTACTTC.

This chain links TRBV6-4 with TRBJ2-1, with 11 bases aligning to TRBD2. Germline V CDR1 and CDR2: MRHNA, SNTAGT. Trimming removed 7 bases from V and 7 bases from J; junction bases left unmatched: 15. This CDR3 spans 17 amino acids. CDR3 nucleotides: TGTGCCAGCACCCCGCAGGAGGCTAGCGGGAGGTGGAATGAGCAGTTCTTC. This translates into CASTPQEASGRWNEQFF.

The CDR3 coding sequence is TGTGCCAGCACGAGGCAGGGGGCTCACGAGCAGTTCTTC. Its protein product is CASTRQGAHEQFF. The gene calls are TRBV28 and TRBJ2-1; TRBD1 aligns across 8 bases. In germline, CDR1 is MDHEN, CDR2 SYDVKM. The CDR3 consists of 13 residues. Trimming at V came to 7 bases and at J to 10 bases, leaving 9 bases not matched to a gene.

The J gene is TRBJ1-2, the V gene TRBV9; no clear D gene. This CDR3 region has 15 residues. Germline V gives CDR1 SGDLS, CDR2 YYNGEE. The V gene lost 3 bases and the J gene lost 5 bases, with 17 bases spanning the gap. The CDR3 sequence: CASSAENTVAYGYTF. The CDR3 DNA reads TGTGCCAGCAGCGCGGAAAACACAGTGGCATATGGCTACACCTTC.

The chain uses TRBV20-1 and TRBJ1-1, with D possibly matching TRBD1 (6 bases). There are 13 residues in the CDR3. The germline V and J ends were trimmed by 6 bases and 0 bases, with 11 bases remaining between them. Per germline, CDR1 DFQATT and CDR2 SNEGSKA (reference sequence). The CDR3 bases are TGCAGTGCATGGGGACAAATGAACACTGAAGCTTTCTTT. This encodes CSAWGQMNTEAFF.

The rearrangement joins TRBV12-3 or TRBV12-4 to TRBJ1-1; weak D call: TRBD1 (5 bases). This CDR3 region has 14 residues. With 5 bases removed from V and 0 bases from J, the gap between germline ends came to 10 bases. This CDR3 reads CASSRGRMNTEAFF. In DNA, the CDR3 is TGTGCCAGCAGTAGGGGACGGATGAACACTGAAGCTTTCTTT.

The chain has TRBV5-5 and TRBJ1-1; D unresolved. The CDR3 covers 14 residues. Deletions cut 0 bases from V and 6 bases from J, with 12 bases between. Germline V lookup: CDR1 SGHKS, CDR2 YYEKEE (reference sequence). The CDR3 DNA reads TGTGCCAGCAGCTTGGTTGACGAAGGGTCTGAAGCTTTCTTT. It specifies CASSLVDEGSEAFF.

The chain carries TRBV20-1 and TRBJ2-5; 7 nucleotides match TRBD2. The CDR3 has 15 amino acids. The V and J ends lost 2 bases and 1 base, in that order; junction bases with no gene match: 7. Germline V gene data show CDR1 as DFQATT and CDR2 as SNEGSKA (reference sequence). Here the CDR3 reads CSARSGLTLQETQYF. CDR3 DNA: TGCAGTGCTAGATCGGGACTAACTCTCCAAGAGACCCAGTACTTC.

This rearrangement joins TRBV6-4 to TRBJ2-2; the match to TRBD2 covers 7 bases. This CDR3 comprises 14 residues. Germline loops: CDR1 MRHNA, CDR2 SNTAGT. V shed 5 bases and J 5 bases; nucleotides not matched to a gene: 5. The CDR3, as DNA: TGTGCCAGCAGTCGACTAGCACTAACCGGGGAGCTGTTTTTT. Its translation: CASSRLALTGELFF.

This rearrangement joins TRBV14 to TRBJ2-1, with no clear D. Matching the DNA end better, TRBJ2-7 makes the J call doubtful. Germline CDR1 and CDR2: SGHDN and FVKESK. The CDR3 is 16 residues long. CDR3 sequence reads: CASSQGLLSSYNEQYF. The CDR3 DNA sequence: TGTGCCAGCAGCCAGGGCCTGCTGAGCTCCTACAATGAGCAGTACTTC.

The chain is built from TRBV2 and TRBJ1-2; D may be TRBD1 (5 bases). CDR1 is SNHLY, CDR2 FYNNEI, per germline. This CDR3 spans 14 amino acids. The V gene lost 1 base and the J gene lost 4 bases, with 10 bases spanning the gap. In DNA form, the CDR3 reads TGTGCCAGCAGTGAAGGACAGTGGGGCTATGGCTACACCTTC. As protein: CASSEGQWGYGYTF.

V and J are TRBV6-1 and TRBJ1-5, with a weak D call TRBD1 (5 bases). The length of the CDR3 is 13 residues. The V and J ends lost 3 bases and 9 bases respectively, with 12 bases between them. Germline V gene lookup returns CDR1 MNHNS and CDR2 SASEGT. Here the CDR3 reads CASSESGARPQHF. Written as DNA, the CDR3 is TGTGCCAGCAGTGAGTCCGGGGCCCGGCCCCAGCATTTT.

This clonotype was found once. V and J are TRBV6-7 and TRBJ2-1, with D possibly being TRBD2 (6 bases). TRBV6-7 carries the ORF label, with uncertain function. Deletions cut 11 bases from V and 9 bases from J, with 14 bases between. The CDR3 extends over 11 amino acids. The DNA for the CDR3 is TGTGCCCGGCGTAAGGAGGGTGAGCAGTTCTTC. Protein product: CARRKEGEQFF.

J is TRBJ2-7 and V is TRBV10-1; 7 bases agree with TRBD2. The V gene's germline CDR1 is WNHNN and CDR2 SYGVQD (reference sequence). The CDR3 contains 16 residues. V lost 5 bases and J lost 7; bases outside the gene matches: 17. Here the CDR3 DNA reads TGCGCCAGCAGTTCCGAGCGGGGCTCATCCTACAATGAGCAGTACTTC. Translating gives CASSSERGSSYNEQYF.

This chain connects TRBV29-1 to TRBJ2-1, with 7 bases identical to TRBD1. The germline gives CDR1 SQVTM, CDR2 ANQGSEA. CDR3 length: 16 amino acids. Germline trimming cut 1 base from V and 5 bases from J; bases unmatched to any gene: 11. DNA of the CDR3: TGCAGCGTTGAAGGTAGAGGACAGGCCCCCCACAATGAGCAGTTCTTC. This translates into CSVEGRGQAPHNEQFF.

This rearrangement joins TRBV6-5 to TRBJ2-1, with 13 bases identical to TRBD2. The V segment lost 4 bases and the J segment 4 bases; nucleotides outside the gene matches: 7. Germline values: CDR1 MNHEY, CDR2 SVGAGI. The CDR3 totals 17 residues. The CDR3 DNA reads TGTGCCAGCAGTTCCATGGGGACTAGCGGGAATTACAATGAGCAGTTCTTC. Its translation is CASSSMGTSGNYNEQFF.

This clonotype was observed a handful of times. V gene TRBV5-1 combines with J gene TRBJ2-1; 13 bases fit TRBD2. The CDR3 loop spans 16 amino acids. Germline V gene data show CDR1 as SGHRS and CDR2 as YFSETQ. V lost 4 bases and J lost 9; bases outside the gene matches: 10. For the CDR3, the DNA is TGCGCCAGCAGCCCGCTTACTAGCGGGGGGGCCGGTGAGCAGTTCTTC. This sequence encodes CASSPLTSGGAGEQFF.